Shown below are 30 T cell receptor beta chains from a single sample sequenced in a study of Ad26.COV2.S vaccination and SARS-CoV-2 variants. Measured with immunoSEQ multiplex PCR; TCRdb has only the in-frame clones, and not every one. The sample includes a few hundred thousand clones, about 90% of them seen just once. Treatment defined: some 20 received Ad26.COV2.S at low or high dose, single or two shots; about 5 received placebo; per-sample allocation not given. Day 63 after the first vaccine or placebo injection was the time point for sampling. Sequenced material: peripheral blood, taken in a trial of Ad26.COV2.S vaccine versus placebo. The receptor source for this set is a person between 18 and 59 years old who received the Ad26.COV2.S COVID-19 vaccine or a placebo.

The chain employs TRBV2 and TRBJ2-7; 14 nucleotides align to TRBD2. The CDR3 loop spans 16 amino acids. V dropped 6 bases and J dropped 2; count of bases not matched to a gene: 6. The V gene's germline CDR1 is SNHLY and CDR2 FYNNEI. CDR3 in DNA: TGTGCCAGCAGCACGGGACTAGCGGGAGCCACCTACGAGCAGTACTTC. It specifies CASSTGLAGATYEQYF.

This clone has just one count. The J gene is TRBJ2-7, the V gene TRBV18; a possible D gene is TRBD2 (6 bases). Trimming pared 3 bases from V and 6 bases from J, leaving 18 bases between. Germline CDR1 is KGHSH and CDR2 is LQKENI. The CDR3 spans 15 residues. Written as DNA, the CDR3 is TGTGCCAGCTCACCCCCCGGAGGGTATCAAGGCGAGCAGTACTTC. Translation gives CASSPPGGYQGEQYF.

A few counts support this clone. The gene calls are TRBV6-5 and TRBJ1-1; D unclear. Trimming stripped 5 bases from V and 0 bases from J, with 7 bases between. The germline CDR1 and CDR2 sequences are MNHEY and SVGAGI. This CDR3 has 13 amino acids. CDR3 nucleotides: TGTGCCAGCAGTCTTACAGTGAACACTGAAGCTTTCTTT. Its protein product is CASSLTVNTEAFF.

The V call is TRBV2, the J call TRBJ1-5; perhaps TRBD1 as D (5 bases). The germline V gene encodes CDR1 SNHLY and CDR2 FYNNEI. The CDR3 contains 14 residues. V was cut by 4 bases and J by 6 bases, with 13 bases left in between. The CDR3 is CASSGRGGSQPQHF. The DNA for the CDR3 is TGTGCCAGCAGTGGCCGGGGGGGTAGTCAGCCCCAGCATTTT.

The rearrangement uses TRBV11-2 and TRBJ1-5, with 9 nucleotides matching TRBD1. V lost 5 bases to trimming and J lost 4 bases; unmatched junction nucleotides: 3. The CDR3 is 14 amino acids. Germline CDR1 and CDR2: SGHAT and FQNNGV. In nucleotides, the CDR3 is TGTGCCAGCAGCCCGGACAGGGGTAATCAGCCCCAGCATTTT. It is translated as CASSPDRGNQPQHF.

The chain joins TRBV11-2 to TRBJ2-7, with 8 nucleotides matching TRBD2. V shed 1 base, J shed 3 bases, and the junction held 5 bases outside the gene matches. Germline CDR1 reads SGHAT; CDR2 reads FQNNGV. This CDR3 has 15 residues. CDR3 in DNA: TGTGCCAGCAGCTTAGCTCCGGGGGGGAACTACGAGCAGTACTTC. Translating gives CASSLAPGGNYEQYF.

This clone was seen once. The V and J genes are TRBV11-2 and TRBJ2-5, with a weak D call TRBD2 (5 bases). CDR1 SGHAT and CDR2 FQNNGV come from the germline V gene. CDR3 length: 18 residues. Trimming removed 2 bases from V and 2 bases from J, with 21 bases in between. CDR3 residues: CASSLYWSRRWTQETQYF. For the CDR3, the DNA is TGTGCCAGCAGCTTATATTGGAGCCGACGGTGGACTCAAGAGACCCAGTACTTC.

The chain combines TRBV7-7 with TRBJ2-5; 7 nucleotides agree with TRBD2. Germline CDR1 is SSHAT and CDR2 is FNYEAQ (reference sequence). Germline trimming cut 2 bases from V and 5 bases from J; bases unmatched to any gene: 11. The CDR3 sequence is 16 residues long. The DNA of the CDR3 is TGTGCCAGCAGCTTACAAGAGGGAGGGCCCAGGGAGACCCAGTACTTC. Residues: CASSLQEGGPRETQYF.

The chain couples TRBV27 to TRBJ2-2; 7 bases line up with TRBD1. CDR3 size: 17 residues. With 3 bases clipped from V and 1 base from J, the junction kept 8 bases outside the gene matches. CDR1 and CDR2 (germline): MNHEY, SMNVEV (reference sequence). CDR3 in DNA: TGTGCCAGCAGTTTTAGAGGGGGCGGTCGGAACACCGGGGAGCTGTTTTTT. It translates to CASSFRGGGRNTGELFF.

The chain combines TRBV11-3 with TRBJ2-3; D unresolved. Per germline, CDR1 SGHNT and CDR2 YENEEA. Trimming removed 0 bases from V and 3 bases from J, with 10 bases in between. This CDR3 region has 15 residues. The CDR3 here is CASSLDRRDTDTQYF. CDR3 DNA: TGTGCCAGCAGCTTAGATCGGAGAGATACAGATACGCAGTATTTT.

This chain links TRBV2 with TRBJ1-3; 7 bases agree with TRBD1. The CDR3 is 14 amino acids. Germline CDR1 SNHLY, CDR2 FYNNEI. V lost 5 bases, J lost 4 bases, and 5 bases stayed unmatched. The CDR3 sequence is CASSSDRVGNTIYF. Written as DNA, the CDR3 is TGTGCCAGCAGTTCCGACAGGGTAGGAAACACCATATATTTT.

This chain connects TRBV6-2 or TRBV6-3 to TRBJ2-7, with unresolved D. Germline V gives CDR1 MNHEY, CDR2 SVGEGT. There are 13 residues in the CDR3. V was shortened by 2 bases and J by 4 bases, with 9 bases between the two germline ends. CDR3 bases: TGTGCCAGCAGTTACGTGGGTTGGTACGAGCAGTACTTC. It yields the protein CASSYVGWYEQYF.

The chain recombines TRBV6-5 with TRBJ1-2, with D unclear. The CDR3 is 13 amino acids. Looked up from germline, CDR1 is MNHEY and CDR2 is SVGAGI. V was trimmed by 5 bases and J by 8 bases, leaving 15 bases between them. The CDR3 coding sequence is TGTGCCAGCAGTAATACTCCCAGTGGAGGCTACACCTTC. Translating it yields CASSNTPSGGYTF.

The chain has TRBV25-1 and TRBJ1-1; maybe TRBD1 (5 bases). This CDR3 is 15 amino acids long. Germline V lookup: CDR1 MGHDK, CDR2 SYGVNS. Trimming cost V 1 base and J 4 bases, with 13 bases left between them. The CDR3 DNA sequence: TGTGCCAGCAGTGAATTTGCGGGGGTCTTCACTGAAGCTTTCTTT. Amino acid sequence: CASSEFAGVFTEAFF.

V and J are TRBV19 and TRBJ1-1, with a weak D call TRBD1 (6 bases). The CDR3 is 15 residues long. CDR1 is LNHDA, CDR2 SQIVND, per germline (reference sequence). Trimming left V 3 bases short and J 7 bases short, with 18 bases between. The CDR3 spells CASSIRGPQGGEAFF. In nucleotides, the CDR3 is TGTGCCAGTAGTATCCGGGGGCCCCAAGGAGGTGAAGCTTTCTTT.

The CDR3: CASSLQYYRGENSPLHF. The CDR3 DNA follows: TGTGCCAGCAGTTTGCAGTATTACAGGGGTGAAAATTCACCCCTCCACTTT. This chain links TRBV27 with TRBJ1-6, with 7 bases lining up with TRBD1. V gave up 3 bases and J gave up 7 bases; unmatched junction bases: 12. Germline assignment: CDR1 MNHEY and CDR2 SMNVEV (reference sequence). The CDR3 loop spans 17 amino acids.

The genes are TRBV19 and TRBJ2-5; possibly TRBD2 for D (5 bases). CDR3 length: 15 amino acids. CDR1 is LNHDA and CDR2 is SQIVND in the germline V gene (reference sequence). V was pared by 3 bases and J by 5 bases, with 16 bases between. The CDR3 reads CASSIAPGETETQYF. Written as DNA, the CDR3 is TGTGCCAGTAGTATCGCTCCCGGGGAAACGGAGACCCAGTACTTC.

This chain connects TRBV10-3 to TRBJ1-6, with TRBD1 matching over 9 bases. This CDR3 region has 18 residues. J was trimmed by 10 bases and V by 0 bases; bases with no gene match: 13. Germline loops: CDR1 ENHRY, CDR2 SYGVKD. The CDR3 nucleotides read TGTGCCATCAGTGAGTCGATGTTCCGGGACAGGGAAGGCTCACCCCTCCACTTT. Its protein product is CAISESMFRDREGSPLHF.

This chain connects TRBV7-9 to TRBJ2-1, with TRBD2 matching over 8 bases. V gave up 3 bases and J gave up 3 bases; unmatched junction bases: 7. Per germline, CDR1 SEHNR and CDR2 FQNEAQ (reference sequence). CDR3 length: 16 amino acids. CDR3 bases: TGTGCCAGCAGCTTTATAGGGCGGGGGGACTACAATGAGCAGTTCTTC. It specifies CASSFIGRGDYNEQFF.

The chain joins TRBV2 to TRBJ1-6, with 9 positions matching TRBD1. The CDR3 totals 16 residues. V was clipped by 5 bases and J by 7 bases; unmatched bases: 9. The germline gives CDR1 SNHLY, CDR2 FYNNEI. The DNA of the CDR3 is TGTGCCAGCAGTCGAAGCCGGACAGGGGAGAATTCACCCCTCCACTTT. Translating gives CASSRSRTGENSPLHF.

Only one count was recorded for this clone. The chain has TRBV27 and TRBJ2-5; TRBD1 matches 7 bases. V shed 5 bases, J shed 5 bases, and the junction held 11 bases outside the gene matches. This CDR3 has 15 residues. Germline CDR1 and CDR2: MNHEY and SMNVEV (reference sequence). The CDR3 coding sequence is TGTGCCAGCAGTCTGCAGGACAGGAGTTGGGAGACCCAGTACTTC. This encodes CASSLQDRSWETQYF.

This clone was found a few times. CDR3 nucleotides: TGTGCCAGCAGCTTAGCGGGGCAGGGGGCCGGGGAGCTGTTTTTT. Protein product: CASSLAGQGAGELFF. V gene TRBV7-2 combines with J gene TRBJ2-2; TRBD1 matches 7 bases. CDR1 and CDR2 (germline): SGHTA, FQGNSA. The V and J ends lost 0 bases and 6 bases, in that order; junction bases with no gene match: 4. The length of the CDR3 is 15 residues.

This rearrangement joins TRBV7-2 to TRBJ1-1, with D hard to call. Germline CDR1 and CDR2: SGHTA and FQGNSA. V was clipped by 1 base and J by 3 bases, with 6 bases between them. The CDR3 runs to 13 residues. This CDR3 is CASSLVGDTEAFF. The CDR3, as DNA: TGTGCCAGCAGCTTAGTTGGGGACACTGAAGCTTTCTTT.

Comments on this clone: Other DNA sequences from this sample encode an identical CDR3 as well. This chain links TRBV5-1 with TRBJ1-3, with 8 bases matching TRBD1. This CDR3 contains 17 residues. Germline-derived CDR1 and CDR2 are SGHRS and YFSETQ. Trimming took 0 bases from V and 0 from J; bases not matched to a gene: 5. CDR3 DNA sequence: TGCGCCAGCAGCTTGGGGGGGACAGGTTCCTCTGGAAACACCATATATTTT. Translation: CASSLGGTGSSGNTIYF.

The V and J genes are TRBV9 and TRBJ1-2, with unresolved D. Germline CDR1 SGDLS, CDR2 YYNGEE. Deletions cut 3 bases from V and 1 base from J, with 13 bases between. This CDR3 has 15 residues. CDR3 protein: CASSAQDGGNYGYTF. The CDR3 nucleotides read TGTGCCAGCAGCGCCCAGGACGGTGGTAACTATGGCTACACCTTC. The whole variable domain, remainder taken from reference TRBV9 and TRBJ1-2, is DSGVTQTPKHLITATGQRVTLRCSPRSGDLSVYWYQQSLDQGLQFLIQYYNGEERAKGNILERFSAQQFPDLHSELNLSSLELGDSALYFCASSAQDGGNYGYTFGSGTRLTVV.

The genes are TRBV11-2 and TRBJ2-3, with D possibly being TRBD1 (8 bases). Germline lookup yields CDR1 SGHAT and CDR2 FQNNGV. The CDR3 sequence is 15 residues long. With 6 bases removed from V and 3 bases from J, the gap between germline ends came to 16 bases. The DNA for the CDR3 is TGTGCCAGCAGTTTCGGACAGGGAGGGACAGATACGCAGTATTTT. It specifies CASSFGQGGTDTQYF. The complete variable domain, with remaining parts taken from reference TRBV11-2 and TRBJ2-3, reads EAGVAQSPRYKIIEKRQSVAFWCNPISGHATLYWYQQILGQGPKLLIQFQNNGVVDDSQLPKDRFSAERLKGVDSTLKIQPAKLEDSAVYLCASSFGQGGTDTQYFGPGTRLTVL.

V usage is TRBV7-9 and J usage is TRBJ2-5, with a tentative D call TRBD2 (6 bases). CDR1 and CDR2 from the germline V gene are SEHNR and FQNEAQ (reference sequence). With 4 bases removed from V and 4 bases from J, the gap between germline ends came to 13 bases. The CDR3 runs 14 residues. As DNA, the CDR3 is TGTGCCAGCAGCTCGGGACTGCTTTCAGAGACCCAGTACTTC. It yields the protein CASSSGLLSETQYF.

V usage is TRBV19 and J usage is TRBJ2-7; TRBD1 agrees at 8 bases. The germline V gene has CDR1 LNHDA and CDR2 SQIVND (reference sequence). V was clipped by 1 base and J by 1 base; unmatched bases: 3. This CDR3 contains 15 residues. The CDR3 DNA follows: TGTGCCAGTAGTATAGCCCAGGGGGCATCCTACGAGCAGTACTTC. Amino acid sequence: CASSIAQGASYEQYF. Complete variable domain (other parts from reference TRBV19 and TRBJ2-7): DGGITQSPKYLFRKEGQNVTLSCEQNLNHDAMYWYRQDPGQGLRLIYYSQIVNDFQKGDIAEGYSVSREKKESFPLTVTSAQKNPTAFYLCASSIAQGASYEQYFGPGTRLTVT.

The rearrangement links TRBV6-5 to TRBJ1-5; D unresolved. Germline CDR1 and CDR2: MNHEY and SVGAGI. CDR3 length: 11 amino acids. This chain's CDR3 is CASSFDQPQHF. The CDR3 DNA follows: TGTGCTTCTAGCTTTGATCAGCCCCAGCATTTT.

The chain's CDR3 is CASRLIDSGNTIYF. Written as DNA, the CDR3 is TGTGCAAGTCGCTTAATTGACTCTGGAAACACCATATATTTT. This chain links TRBV12-2 with TRBJ1-3. TRBV12-2 is a documented pseudogene. The CDR3 is made up of 14 amino acids.